Following are 27 T cell receptor beta chains from one sample sequenced in a study of T cell repertoires in cytomegalovirus infection. MiXCR was run by TCRdb on the reads, yielding one entry per CDR3 protein. The data contain a few hundred thousand distinct CDR3 sequences, less than 20% of them singletons. Material for sequencing was PBMCs. These TCRs come from a human donor in good health (CMV status not recorded). Some clones in this sample may be carry-over from other donors' samples.

This chain uses TRBV28 with TRBJ2-7; D unresolved. This CDR3 spans 14 amino acids. Germline CDR1 and CDR2: MDHEN and SYDVKM. V was trimmed by 3 bases and J by 5 bases, leaving 14 bases between them. The CDR3 nucleotides read TGTGCCAGCAGTTTTGGCCGTTTAACGGACGAGCAGTACTTC. Encoded protein: CASSFGRLTDEQYF.

This clonotype has at least ten counts. The rearrangement uses TRBV6-1 and TRBJ1-1, with TRBD1 identical over 7 bases. V shed 1 base, J shed 3 bases, and the junction held 2 bases outside the gene matches. The CDR3 loop spans 14 amino acids. CDR1 is MNHNS and CDR2 is SASEGT in the germline V gene. In nucleotides, the CDR3 is TGTGCCAGCAGTGAAGGGCAGGGGGACACTGAAGCTTTCTTT. Encoded protein: CASSEGQGDTEAFF.

This chain links TRBV7-9 with TRBJ2-2; no definite D call. The CDR3 totals 16 residues. V lost 5 bases and J 2 bases, leaving 15 bases between the germline ends. Germline V gene sequence: CDR1 SEHNR, CDR2 FQNEAQ (reference sequence). This CDR3 reads CASSETGISNTGELFF. The DNA for the CDR3 is TGTGCCAGCAGCGAGACCGGCATAAGTAACACCGGGGAGCTGTTTTTT.

This clonotype turned up a few times. The gene calls are TRBV5-5 and TRBJ2-1; TRBD2 matches 10 bases. CDR1 and CDR2 from the germline V gene are SGHKS and YYEKEE (reference sequence). This CDR3 is built from 16 residues. J was trimmed by 4 bases and V by 5 bases; bases with no gene match: 9. CDR3 loop: CASRTLSGGPYNEQFF. The DNA for the CDR3 is TGTGCCAGCAGGACTCTTAGCGGGGGGCCTTACAATGAGCAGTTCTTC.

This clonotype appeared a few times. The V and J genes are TRBV5-1 and TRBJ2-3; D not certain. The CDR3 is 16 amino acids. Germline V lookup: CDR1 SGHRS, CDR2 YFSETQ. V dropped 1 base and J dropped 4 bases, with 16 bases sitting between them. CDR3 nucleotides: TGCGCCAGCAGCTTGATGGCTAAGGTTATCTCAGATACGCAGTATTTT. Amino acids: CASSLMAKVISDTQYF.

This clonotype showed up just a few times. The J gene is TRBJ2-1, the V gene TRBV12-5; unclear D gene. The V end lost 0 bases, the J end lost 4 bases, and 16 bases lay between the germline ends. CDR3 length equals 17 residues. Germline loops: CDR1 LGHNT, CDR2 FRNRAP. The CDR3 DNA follows: TGTGCTAGTGGTTTGGTAGCTGGCCGAATCCCATACAATGAGCAGTTCTTC. It yields the protein CASGLVAGRIPYNEQFF.

The chain employs TRBV18 and TRBJ1-1; 9 bases fit TRBD1. CDR3 length: 17 amino acids. With 0 bases clipped from V and 5 bases from J, the junction kept 10 bases outside the gene matches. Germline V lookup: CDR1 KGHSH, CDR2 LQKENI. CDR3 nucleotide sequence: TGTGCCAGCTCACCACCGGGACAGGGTTTTGGAAGGACTGAAGCTTTCTTT. This encodes CASSPPGQGFGRTEAFF. Full variable domain (remainder filled in from reference TRBV18 and TRBJ1-1): NAGVMQNPRHLVRRRGQEARLRCSPMKGHSHVYWYRQLPEEGLKFMVYLQKENIIDESGMPKERFSAEFPKEGPSILRIQQVVRGDSAAYFCASSPPGQGFGRTEAFFGQGTRLTVV.

The chain uses TRBV2 and TRBJ1-2; tentative D call: TRBD1 (5 bases). Trimming took 7 bases from V and 8 from J, leaving 17 bases between them. The CDR3 covers 13 residues. Germline loops: CDR1 SNHLY, CDR2 FYNNEI. This chain's CDR3 is CASTGQGNGGYTF. The CDR3 DNA is TGTGCCAGCACCGGGCAGGGTAATGGAGGCTACACCTTC.

Only a few counts were recorded for this clonotype. This chain connects TRBV2 to TRBJ2-1, with a tentative D call TRBD2 (6 bases). CDR1 is SNHLY, CDR2 FYNNEI, per germline. V gave up 11 bases and J gave up 15 bases, with 29 bases separating them. The CDR3 spans 14 residues. CDR3 sequence reads: CASHWGDSLTPPFF. The CDR3 nucleotides read TGTGCCTCCCACTGGGGGGACTCGCTAACCCCCCCGTTCTTC.

Many counts were recorded for this clonotype. CDR3 sequence (DNA): TGTGCCAGCAGTTACAACAACCAAGAGACCCAGTACTTC. This codes for CASSYNNQETQYF. The gene calls are TRBV7-2 and TRBJ2-5; D remains unclear. Trimming removed 6 bases from V and 0 bases from J, with 8 bases in between. The CDR3 consists of 13 residues. Per germline, CDR1 SGHTA and CDR2 FQGNSA. The full variable domain, in which reference TRBV7-2 and TRBJ2-5 provide the parts outside the CDR3, is GAGVSQSPSNKVTEKGKDVELRCDPISGHTALYWYRQSLGQGLEFLIYFQGNSAPDKSGLPSDRFSAERTGGSVSTLTIQRTQQEDSAVYLCASSYNNQETQYFGPGTRLLVL.

V usage is TRBV7-3 and J usage is TRBJ2-7, with D maybe TRBD2 (5 bases). With 5 bases removed from V and 7 bases from J, the gap between germline ends came to 15 bases. There are 13 residues in the CDR3. The V gene's germline CDR1 is SGHTA and CDR2 FQGTGA. For the CDR3, the DNA is TGTGCCAGCAGCGCGGAGGAGACCGAGGAGCAGTACTTC. Translating it yields CASSAEETEEQYF.

This clonotype occurred many times. The chain couples TRBV2 to TRBJ2-1, with 7 bases identical to TRBD1. This CDR3 region has 12 residues. CDR1 and CDR2 (germline): SNHLY, FYNNEI. The junction had 1 base not matched to a gene; V was cut back by 8 bases and J by 3 bases. CDR3 bases: TGTGCCAGCGGGACAGACTACAATGAGCAGTTCTTC. Translating it yields CASGTDYNEQFF. Combining the CDR3 with reference TRBV2 and TRBJ2-1 gives the whole variable domain EPEVTQTPSHQVTQMGQEVILRCVPISNHLYFYWYRQILGQKVEFLVSFYNNEISEKSEIFDDQFSVERPDGSNFTLKIRSTKLEDSAMYFCASGTDYNEQFFGPGTRLTVL.

This clonotype was detected a few times. The rearrangement uses TRBV2 and TRBJ2-1, with D tentatively TRBD1 or TRBD2 (5 bases each). Trimming took off 6 bases at V and 6 bases at J, with 9 bases between the two ends. The CDR3 loop spans 12 amino acids. In germline, CDR1 is SNHLY, CDR2 FYNNEI. CDR3 DNA: TGTGCCAGCAGGGGGACCCCCAATGAGCAGTTCTTC. Its translation is CASRGTPNEQFF.

This clonotype occurred many times. The V gene is TRBV7-2, the J gene TRBJ2-5; TRBD2 aligns across 10 bases. The junction had 12 bases not matched to a gene; V was cut back by 6 bases and J by 2 bases. The CDR3 extends over 17 amino acids. The germline V gene has CDR1 SGHTA and CDR2 FQGNSA. The CDR3, as DNA: TGTGCCAGCAGTTTACCACCTGATAGCGGGGGGCAAGAGACCCAGTACTTC. Its protein product is CASSLPPDSGGQETQYF. Full variable domain (missing parts from reference TRBV7-2 and TRBJ2-5): GAGVSQSPSNKVTEKGKDVELRCDPISGHTALYWYRQSLGQGLEFLIYFQGNSAPDKSGLPSDRFSAERTGGSVSTLTIQRTQQEDSAVYLCASSLPPDSGGQETQYFGPGTRLLVL.

This clonotype was counted only a few times. The chain recombines TRBV11-2 with TRBJ2-7, with TRBD2 matching 8 bases. The CDR3 runs 15 residues. The V and J ends lost 5 bases and 2 bases, in that order; junction bases with no gene match: 8. From germline, CDR1 is SGHAT and CDR2 FQNNGV. CDR3 region: CASSPPGGGTYEQYF. CDR3 in DNA: TGTGCCAGCAGCCCCCCCGGGGGGGGAACCTACGAGCAGTACTTC.

V gene TRBV27 combines with J gene TRBJ1-6, with no clear D. Germline CDR1 MNHEY, CDR2 SMNVEV (reference sequence). Deletions cut 6 bases from V and 9 bases from J, with 12 bases between. The CDR3 runs 13 residues. The CDR3 DNA reads as TGTGCCAGCAGCCTCACTCGGCGTTCACCCCTCCACTTT. Amino acids: CASSLTRRSPLHF.

Points on this clonotype: At one boundary the junction diverges from the germline segment, which might be a read error. The V call is TRBV3-1, the J call TRBJ1-1, with a weak D call TRBD1 (5 bases). Germline V gene sequence: CDR1 LGHDT, CDR2 YNNKEL (reference sequence). The CDR3 totals 12 residues. This CDR3 is CASSHGPGHTLF. CDR3 bases: TGTGCCAGCAGCCACGGCCCGGGGCACACTTTATTT. Looking up the rest from reference TRBV3-1 and TRBJ1-1 gives the full variable domain: DTAVSQTPKYLVTQMGNDKSIKCEQNLGHDTMYWYKQDSKKFLKIMFSYNNKELIINETVPNRFSPKSPDKAHLNLHINSLELGDSAVYFCASSHGPGHTLFGQGTRLTVV.

The CDR3 sequence: CSAGGSGRPSTDTQYF. The CDR3 region has the DNA TGCAGTGCTGGGGGGTCTGGGAGACCTAGCACAGATACGCAGTATTTT. V usage is TRBV20-1 and J usage is TRBJ2-3, with a weak D call TRBD2 (6 bases). The germline V gene has CDR1 DFQATT and CDR2 SNEGSKA (reference sequence). Trimming took 5 bases from V and 0 from J, leaving 18 bases between them. The CDR3 length is 16 residues.

This clonotype was picked up many times. J is TRBJ2-5 and V is TRBV7-2; D not resolved. Trimming shortened V by 5 bases and J by 9 bases, and 13 bases separated the two germline ends. CDR1 and CDR2 from the germline V gene are SGHTA and FQGNSA. CDR3 size: 12 residues. The CDR3 here is CASSVEGPAQYF. The CDR3 region has the DNA TGTGCCAGCAGCGTTGAAGGGCCCGCCCAGTACTTC.

V is TRBV7-9 and J is TRBJ1-1; TRBD1 might be the D (5 bases). This CDR3 has 14 residues. Germline V gene data show CDR1 as SEHNR and CDR2 as FQNEAQ (reference sequence). V was shortened by 2 bases and J by 6 bases, with 13 bases between the two germline ends. CDR3 region: CASSLFEGTSEAFF. CDR3 in DNA: TGTGCCAGCAGCTTATTTGAAGGGACGTCTGAAGCTTTCTTT.

The V gene is TRBV7-9, the J gene TRBJ2-3, with a tentative D call TRBD2 (6 bases). This CDR3 is built from 14 residues. Germline V gene lookup returns CDR1 SEHNR and CDR2 FQNEAQ (reference sequence). The germline V and J ends were trimmed by 1 base and 6 bases, with 11 bases remaining between them. CDR3 sequence reads: CASSLDGGRDTQYF. DNA for the CDR3: TGTGCCAGCAGCTTAGACGGGGGAAGGGATACGCAGTATTTT. The full variable domain, completed using reference TRBV7-9 and TRBJ2-3, is DTGVSQNPRHKITKRGQNVTFRCDPISEHNRLYWYRQTLGQGPEFLTYFQNEAQLEKSRLLSDRFSAERPKGSFSTLEIQRTEQGDSAMYLCASSLDGGRDTQYFGPGTRLTVL.

The CDR3 region is CSARVRAGPNYNEQFF. The CDR3 bases are TGCAGTGCTAGAGTTCGGGCCGGACCGAACTACAATGAGCAGTTCTTC. The rearrangement joins TRBV20-1 to TRBJ2-1; D gene ambiguous. Per the germline V gene, CDR1 is DFQATT and CDR2 is SNEGSKA (reference sequence). CDR3 size: 16 residues. V lost 1 base to trimming and J lost 3 bases, with 16 bases between them.

In this sample, this clonotype turned up many times. The genes are TRBV7-2 and TRBJ2-3; D is uncertain. Germline V lookup: CDR1 SGHTA, CDR2 FQGNSA. The CDR3 covers 13 residues. V lost 0 bases and J 6 bases, leaving 7 bases between the germline ends. CDR3 DNA sequence: TGTGCCAGCAGCTTAGCTTCTCCGGATACGCAGTATTTT. Translation: CASSLASPDTQYF. The full variable domain, completed using reference TRBV7-2 and TRBJ2-3, is GAGVSQSPSNKVTEKGKDVELRCDPISGHTALYWYRQSLGQGLEFLIYFQGNSAPDKSGLPSDRFSAERTGGSVSTLTIQRTQQEDSAVYLCASSLASPDTQYFGPGTRLTVL.

This clonotype was seen repeatedly, ten times or more. The chain combines TRBV7-4 with TRBJ2-1; 8 bases are shared with TRBD2. CDR3 length: 17 amino acids. Looked up from germline, CDR1 is SGHVT and CDR2 is SQSDAQ. J gave up 5 bases and V 4 bases, and 13 bases lay outside the gene matches. The CDR3 nucleotides are TGTGCCAGCAGCTCCCGGGAGGGTGGTAAACCTAACAATGAGCAGTTCTTC. This sequence encodes CASSSREGGKPNNEQFF.

This clonotype was seen a few times. V and J are TRBV24-1 and TRBJ2-6; perhaps D is TRBD1 or TRBD2 (5 bases each). The CDR3 length is 12 residues. Germline CDR1 reads KGHDR; CDR2 reads SFDVKD. V dropped 4 bases and J dropped 11 bases, with 8 bases sitting between them. CDR3 bases: TGTGCCACCAGTGACAGAGGGGACGTCCTGACTTTC. It encodes CATSDRGDVLTF.

The V and J genes are TRBV20-1 and TRBJ2-5; 14 bases fit TRBD2. CDR3 length equals 19 residues. Germline CDR1 is DFQATT and CDR2 is SNEGSKA (reference sequence). V trimming: 6 bases; J trimming: 7 bases; junction bases outside the gene matches: 22. CDR3 sequence: CSADIGTSGGLPLGVTQYF. The CDR3 DNA sequence: TGCAGTGCCGATATCGGGACTAGCGGGGGCCTACCGCTCGGGGTGACCCAGTACTTC.

This clonotype was picked up many times. The chain carries TRBV11-2 and TRBJ2-1; unclear D gene. V was trimmed by 5 bases and J by 9 bases, leaving 11 bases between them. Per the germline V gene, CDR1 is SGHAT and CDR2 is FQNNGV. This CDR3 is 12 amino acids long. In DNA, the CDR3 is TGTGCCAGCAGCCCCCAGGCTGGTGAGCAGTTCTTC. The encoded protein is CASSPQAGEQFF.